This T cell receptor beta chain was retrieved from a study of blood T cell repertoires in COVID-19. Study-wide background: Samples representing acute and convalescent COVID-19 were sourced from the United States, Italy and Spain. PBMCs, B-cell-depleted T cells, or T cells provided the cDNA or gDNA that made up the material.

V was clipped by 7 bases and J by 0 bases, with 16 bases between them. CDR3 size: 15 residues. Looked up from germline, CDR1 is SGHNT and CDR2 is YENEEA. Per the original methods: Estimated nucleated cell counts came from reference gene primer amplification. The protocol was immunoSEQ multiplex PCR, while the TCRdb copy is restricted to in-frame clones and leaves out a portion. V, J and clone size were drawn from that table, and D and trimming were deduced from the DNA. The sample includes more than 45,000 clones, about 88% of them seen just once. The chain couples TRBV11-3 to TRBJ2-7, with D maybe TRBD1 (5 bases). Sequenced material: peripheral blood. This TCR derives from a human donor with active COVID-19. The donor label of this sample is uncertain. This CDR3 is CASTQGRGSSYEQYF. In DNA, the CDR3 is TGTGCCAGCACCCAAGGTAGGGGAAGCTCCTACGAGCAGTACTTC.